Sequencing of this T cell receptor beta chain was carried out in a study of blood T cell repertoires in COVID-19. Across the study: Italy, Spain and the United States were the sources of the convalescent and acute COVID-19 samples. In each case, the material was cDNA or gDNA derived from T cells, B-cell-depleted T cells, or PBMCs.

The CDR3 contains 11 residues. Trimming removed 2 bases from V and 7 bases from J, with 5 bases in between. CDR1 and CDR2 from the germline V gene are MDHEN and SYDVKM. A few counts support this clone. Original handling: Reference gene primer amplification in the assay estimated nucleated cell counts. Sequencing was performed with immunoSEQ multiplex PCR; in TCRdb, only in-frame clones are kept and a portion is missing. The DNA was the basis for D and trimming; V, J and clone size are from that table. The table lists 20,000 to 25,000 clones, roughly 83% of them singletons. Sequenced sample: peripheral blood. This TCR was recovered from a man older than 75 with active or convalescent COVID-19. The genes are TRBV28 and TRBJ1-2, with D possibly matching TRBD1 (5 bases). The CDR3 bases are TGTGCCAGCAGTTTAGGGGCTGGCTACACCTTC. This gives the protein CASSLGAGYTF.